The 4 T cell receptor beta chains below come from one sample, sequenced in a study of beta chain features in type 1 diabetes. Every isolated RNA sample was fully reverse transcribed, so sequencing captured expressed TCRB transcripts. Data came from immunoSEQ multiplex PCR; TCRdb stores just in-frame clones and leaves some out. This sample yields roughly 450,000 clones, of which more than 11% are seen a single time; roughly 0.033% belongs to the top ten. Sequencing was done on a sample of naive CD4+ T cells from blood. Receptors were obtained from a man aged 25-40 years in good health.

The sample holds a few counts of this clone. This chain connects TRBV7-2 to TRBJ2-7, with D hard to call. The germline V gene has CDR1 SGHTA and CDR2 FQGNSA. The CDR3 contains 11 residues. The ends were cut back, 4 bases at V and 3 bases at J, with 4 bases in the middle. CDR3: CASSSVYEQYV. The DNA of the CDR3 is TGTGCCAGCAGCTCAGTCTACGAGCAGTACGTC.

This clone turned up a few times. The chain links TRBV4-2 to TRBJ2-3; the D is unclear. The CDR3 consists of 16 residues. CDR1 LGHNA and CDR2 YNFKEQ come from the germline V gene. Trimming removed 2 bases at V and 4 bases at J, with 16 bases between. The CDR3: CASSQRWKGLSDTQYF. The DNA of the CDR3 is TGTGCCAGCAGCCAACGGTGGAAGGGATTGTCAGATACGCAGTATTTT.

This clone was seen a handful of times. The chain couples TRBV11-3 to TRBJ2-5; D remains unclear. The V and J ends lost 5 bases and 5 bases respectively, with 6 bases between them. This CDR3 is built from 11 residues. Germline V CDR1 and CDR2: SGHNT, YENEEA. CDR3 residues: CASSKSETQYF. The CDR3 nucleotides read TGTGCCAGCAGCAAGTCGGAGACCCAGTACTTC.

In this sample, this clone turned up a few times. CDR3 amino acids: CSVDQGGWTEAFF. The CDR3 bases are TGCAGCGTTGATCAGGGGGGCTGGACTGAAGCTTTCTTT. The chain combines TRBV29-1 with TRBJ1-1; 7 bases line up with TRBD1. The CDR3 runs to 13 residues. J was trimmed by 5 bases and V by 3 bases; bases with no gene match: 6. The germline V gene has CDR1 SQVTM and CDR2 ANQGSEA.